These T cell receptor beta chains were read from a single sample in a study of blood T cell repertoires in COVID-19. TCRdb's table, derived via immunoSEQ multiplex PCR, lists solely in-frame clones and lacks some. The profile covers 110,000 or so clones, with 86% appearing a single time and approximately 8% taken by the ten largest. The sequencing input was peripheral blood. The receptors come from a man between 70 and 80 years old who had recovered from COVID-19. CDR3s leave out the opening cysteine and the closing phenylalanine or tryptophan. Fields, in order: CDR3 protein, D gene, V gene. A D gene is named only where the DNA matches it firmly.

cdr3_aa: ASSVGGPTGELF
d_call: -
v_call: TRBV23-1

cdr3_aa: ASSIQGVGNYGYT
d_call: TRBD1
v_call: TRBV3-1/TRBV3-2

cdr3_aa: ASSLAGTGKGSYNEQF
d_call: TRBD1
v_call: TRBV5-1

cdr3_aa: ASSPQVITHSPLH
d_call: -
v_call: TRBV19

cdr3_aa: AWKTGSLSGEQY
d_call: -
v_call: TRBV30

cdr3_aa: ASSRDTRGNGYT
d_call: -
v_call: TRBV6-6

cdr3_aa: ASSKGGLQF
d_call: -
v_call: TRBV21-1

cdr3_aa: ASSQGDTEAF
d_call: TRBD1
v_call: TRBV5-1

cdr3_aa: ASSGGGVLGQKKETQY
d_call: -
v_call: TRBV9

cdr3_aa: ASTADRDNQPQH
d_call: -
v_call: TRBV28